The 25 T cell receptor beta chains reported below all come from one sample, sequenced in a study of T-cell memory formation after mild COVID-19. TCRdb fed the 5' RACE reads into MiXCR, producing one record per CDR3 protein. Of 350,000 to 450,000 distinct CDR3 sequences listed, roughly 20% are singletons. Sequenced material: PBMCs or a T cell subset sorted from them (not recorded which). These receptors were collected from an adult woman who had mild COVID-19 (a few samples of this study predate the infection). Cell type and time point are not known.

The chain combines TRBV12-3 or TRBV12-4 with TRBJ2-3; 7 bases align to TRBD2. This CDR3 has 14 amino acids. After removal of 6 bases from V and 2 bases from J, the junction contained 5 bases not matched to a gene. CDR3 residues: CASSRRETTDTQYF. The CDR3 coding sequence is TGTGCCAGCAGCCGGCGGGAGACCACAGATACGCAGTATTTT.

This clonotype appeared many times. A read error may produce the germline difference seen at one junction end. The rearrangement uses TRBV20-1 and TRBJ2-5; D is ambiguous. The germline gives CDR1 DFQATT, CDR2 SNEGSKA (reference sequence). The CDR3 has 15 residues. The CDR3: CSARGAIFHGETQYF. The DNA for the CDR3 is TGCAGTGCCAGAGGCGCTATCTTCCACGGGGAGACCCAGTACTTC.

The chain carries TRBV5-1 and TRBJ2-1; D assignment may be TRBD1 or TRBD2 (6 bases each). The V and J ends lost 4 bases and 8 bases respectively, with 16 bases between them. CDR3 length: 14 amino acids. In germline, CDR1 is SGHRS, CDR2 YFSETQ. CDR3 DNA sequence: TGCGCCAGCAGCGTGGGCCCCGGGGGCCATGAGCAGTTCTTC. It yields the protein CASSVGPGGHEQFF.

This chain uses TRBV11-2 with TRBJ2-5, with D perhaps TRBD1 or TRBD2 (7 bases each). V lost 1 base, J lost 4 bases, and 16 bases lay in between. Germline lookup yields CDR1 SGHAT and CDR2 FQNNGV. This CDR3 is built from 16 residues. The CDR3 DNA sequence: TGTGCCAGCAGCTTAGTTCAGGGGGGGTTAAGAGAGACCCAGTACTTC. This translates into CASSLVQGGLRETQYF.

This clonotype was found a few times. The chain links TRBV18 to TRBJ1-5; no firm D call. CDR3 length: 15 residues. Germline V gene sequence: CDR1 KGHSH, CDR2 LQKENI. Trimming left V 1 base short and J 0 bases short, with 7 bases between. The chain's CDR3 is CASSPLPHSNQPQHF. In DNA, the CDR3 is TGTGCCAGCTCACCACTCCCGCATAGCAATCAGCCCCAGCATTTT.

V gene TRBV2 combines with J gene TRBJ2-5; perhaps D is TRBD1 or TRBD2 (5 bases each). With 8 bases removed from V and 2 bases from J, the gap between germline ends came to 9 bases. There are 12 residues in the CDR3. The germline CDR1 and CDR2 sequences are SNHLY and FYNNEI. CDR3 coding DNA: TGTGCCAGCGGGACGGTACAAGAGACCCAGTACTTC. Protein: CASGTVQETQYF.

This chain links TRBV7-9 with TRBJ1-3, with TRBD1 matching over 8 bases. Germline V gene data show CDR1 as SEHNR and CDR2 as FQNEAQ (reference sequence). Trimming removed 6 bases from V and 6 bases from J; junction bases left unmatched: 10. The CDR3 contains 15 residues. CDR3 region: CASSDPTGEANTIYF. CDR3 DNA sequence: TGTGCCAGCAGTGACCCGACAGGGGAGGCAAACACCATATATTTT.

V gene TRBV6-5 combines with J gene TRBJ1-1; D is ambiguous. This CDR3 spans 15 amino acids. Between the trimmed V and J ends, which lost 5 bases and 0 bases, there was a span of 13 bases. Germline V lookup: CDR1 MNHEY, CDR2 SVGAGI. The CDR3 here is CASSPAWVMNTEAFF. The CDR3 DNA sequence: TGTGCCAGCAGTCCAGCGTGGGTTATGAACACTGAAGCTTTCTTT.

A few counts support this clonotype. The chain recombines TRBV9 with TRBJ2-5; TRBD2 aligns across 7 bases. Germline V gene data show CDR1 as SGDLS and CDR2 as YYNGEE. V dropped 0 bases and J dropped 1; count of bases not matched to a gene: 3. The CDR3 is 15 residues long. The CDR3 sequence: CASSVVGEGQETQYF. The CDR3 bases are TGTGCCAGCAGCGTAGTGGGGGAGGGCCAAGAGACCCAGTACTTC.

This clonotype was recorded a few times. The junction departs from germline at one end; a sequencing error may be responsible. V is TRBV29-1 and J is TRBJ1-2; the D is unclear. This CDR3 comprises 13 residues. The germline gives CDR1 SQVTM, CDR2 ANQGSEA. The CDR3: CSAEEHGRGGYTF. DNA of the CDR3: TGCAGCGCTGAAGAACATGGCCGGGGTGGCTACACCTTC. The whole variable domain, remainder taken from reference TRBV29-1 and TRBJ1-2, is SAVISQKPSRDICQRGTSLTIQCQVDSQVTMMFWYRQQPGQSLTLIATANQGSEATYESGFVIDKFPISRPNLTFSTLTVSNMSPEDSSIYLCSAEEHGRGGYTFGSGTRLTVV.

The rearrangement links TRBV29-1 to TRBJ2-7, with D tentatively TRBD2 (7 bases). Germline values: CDR1 SQVTM, CDR2 ANQGSEA. V was cut by 7 bases and J by 4 bases, with 23 bases left in between. This CDR3 spans 15 amino acids. DNA for the CDR3: TGCAGCGGTTGTGGATGGGAGGGGACAAATTACGAGCAGTACTTC. Translation: CSGCGWEGTNYEQYF.

The chain joins TRBV9 to TRBJ2-3; D call uncertain. Germline assignment: CDR1 SGDLS and CDR2 YYNGEE. V was cut by 2 bases and J by 5 bases, with 15 bases left in between. The CDR3 is 15 residues long. The CDR3 loop reads CASSVSLDRGDTQYF. The DNA for the CDR3 is TGTGCCAGCAGCGTCTCACTCGACCGTGGAGATACGCAGTATTTT.

The chain is built from TRBV11-2 and TRBJ2-1; 8 bases line up with TRBD2. The CDR3 is made up of 17 amino acids. Germline loops: CDR1 SGHAT, CDR2 FQNNGV. V shed 4 bases, J shed 5 bases, and the junction held 13 bases outside the gene matches. CDR3 residues: CASSSPLSGGFDNEQFF. The CDR3 region has the DNA TGTGCCAGCAGCTCCCCTCTGAGCGGGGGATTCGACAATGAGCAGTTCTTC.

This clonotype appeared a few times. The chain combines TRBV12-3 or TRBV12-4 with TRBJ1-5; no reliable D call. V lost 5 bases and J lost 2, with 13 bases in between. The CDR3 is 15 amino acids. CDR3 in DNA: TGTGCCAGCAGTGCCGATTGGATGGGCAATCAGCCCCAGCATTTT. As protein: CASSADWMGNQPQHF.

The V call is TRBV5-5, the J call TRBJ2-7, with 7 bases matching TRBD1. Looked up from germline, CDR1 is SGHKS and CDR2 is YYEKEE (reference sequence). CDR3 length: 12 amino acids. V lost 4 bases and J lost 5; bases outside the gene matches: 3. Written as DNA, the CDR3 is TGTGCCAGCAGCCCGGGGACAGACGAGCAGTACTTC. Amino acids: CASSPGTDEQYF.

The chain couples TRBV4-1 to TRBJ2-1; no reliable D call. The CDR3 sequence is 16 residues long. Trimming removed 0 bases at V and 0 bases at J, with 9 bases between. Germline CDR1 MGHRA, CDR2 YSYEKL. The CDR3 is CASSQESLPSYNEQFF. CDR3 sequence (DNA): TGCGCCAGCAGCCAAGAGTCGCTGCCCTCCTACAATGAGCAGTTCTTC.

The gene calls are TRBV20-1 and TRBJ2-1; perhaps TRBD2 as D (6 bases). CDR1 and CDR2 (germline): DFQATT, SNEGSKA (reference sequence). V was shortened by 5 bases and J by 2 bases, with 13 bases between the two germline ends. The CDR3 consists of 14 residues. The CDR3 is CSARSSATYNEQFF. CDR3 DNA sequence: TGCAGTGCTCGATCTAGCGCAACCTACAATGAGCAGTTCTTC.

This clonotype was counted between two and nine times. The chain combines TRBV5-1 with TRBJ1-2; D call uncertain. Trimming cost V 4 bases and J 6 bases, with 16 bases left between them. This CDR3 comprises 14 residues. Germline V CDR1 and CDR2: SGHRS, YFSETQ. For the CDR3, the DNA is TGCGCCAGCAGCCCGGGCGGCGTCTCGGATGGCTACACCTTC. Translation: CASSPGGVSDGYTF.

The DNA for the CDR3 is TGCAGTGCTGCCCCGGGCAATCAGCCCCAGCATTTT. This encodes CSAAPGNQPQHF. This chain links TRBV20-1 with TRBJ1-5; D ambiguous. The CDR3 contains 12 residues. The ends were cut back, 5 bases at V and 2 bases at J, with 7 bases in the middle. The germline V gene has CDR1 DFQATT and CDR2 SNEGSKA (reference sequence).

This clonotype was observed at least ten times. The chain is built from TRBV5-1 and TRBJ1-1, with D maybe TRBD1 (5 bases). Germline CDR1 is SGHRS and CDR2 is YFSETQ. The V end was cut by 0 bases, the J end by 4 bases, with 7 bases between. There are 13 residues in the CDR3. As DNA, the CDR3 is TGCGCCAGCAGCTTGGGAGGGGCCACTGAAGCTTTCTTT. Encoded protein: CASSLGGATEAFF.

The CDR3 protein is CATSEYGPGQLGNTGELFF. The CDR3 DNA sequence: TGTGCCACCAGTGAATACGGACCAGGACAACTGGGGAACACCGGGGAGCTGTTTTTT. The genes are TRBV24-1 and TRBJ2-2; the D gene is possibly TRBD1 (5 bases). CDR3 length: 19 residues. Between the trimmed V and J ends, which lost 4 bases and 1 base, there was a span of 21 bases. Germline V lookup: CDR1 KGHDR, CDR2 SFDVKD.

About this clonotype: At one end the junction does not follow the germline gene, possibly because of a read error. The rearrangement joins TRBV24-1 to TRBJ2-5; a weak D match, TRBD2 (6 bases). This CDR3 contains 14 residues. Germline CDR1 reads KGHDR; CDR2 reads SFDVKD. DNA for the CDR3: TGTGCCACTAGTGTCGGACTACTCCAAGAGACCCAGTACTTC. Translating gives CATSVGLLQETQYF.

The gene calls are TRBV7-6 and TRBJ2-7; 12 bases agree with TRBD2. The germline V gene has CDR1 SGHVS and CDR2 FNYEAQ. V lost 5 bases to trimming and J lost 2 bases; unmatched junction nucleotides: 4. This CDR3 is built from 15 residues. The CDR3 is CASSPLAGGPYEQYF. The CDR3 DNA reads as TGTGCCAGCAGCCCACTAGCGGGAGGTCCCTACGAGCAGTACTTC.

This clonotype was seen only a few times. This chain uses TRBV5-1 with TRBJ2-7; weak D call: TRBD2 (7 bases). The CDR3 has 17 amino acids. V shed 3 bases and J shed 4 bases, with 23 bases lying between them. Looked up from germline, CDR1 is SGHRS and CDR2 is YFSETQ. CDR3 amino acids: CASSYEGGGATGYEQYF. The CDR3 DNA is TGCGCCAGCAGCTATGAGGGCGGGGGCGCCACAGGGTACGAGCAGTACTTC.

This clonotype was seen only a few times. The chain uses TRBV7-3 and TRBJ2-3; D is possibly TRBD2 (6 bases). Trimming took 2 bases from V and 4 from J, leaving 10 bases between them. Germline lookup yields CDR1 SGHTA and CDR2 FQGTGA. This CDR3 region has 14 residues. The CDR3 sequence is CASSLAGPADTQYF. In DNA, the CDR3 is TGTGCCAGCAGCTTAGCGGGGCCCGCAGATACGCAGTATTTT.